These 23 T cell receptor beta chains were sequenced from one sample in a study of OX40 agonist ivuxolimab in advanced cancers. TCRdb keeps only in-frame clones here, not all; method: immunoSEQ multiplex PCR. The sample consists of around 45,000 clones, 84% of them appearing once. The source was CD4+ or CD8+ T cells sorted from blood, collected in a trial of the OX40 agonist ivuxolimab. The source is an adult with an advanced solid tumor such as melanoma, head and neck, liver or kidney cancer.

The chain has TRBV9 and TRBJ2-7; 9 bases map to TRBD2. CDR3 length: 14 residues. From germline, CDR1 is SGDLS and CDR2 YYNGEE. The V and J ends lost 2 bases and 2 bases, in that order; junction bases with no gene match: 2. The CDR3 DNA reads as TGTGCCAGCAGCGTTAGCGGGGGCACCTACGAGCAGTACTTC. This encodes CASSVSGGTYEQYF.

The rearrangement uses TRBV6-5 and TRBJ2-2; TRBD1 aligns across 7 bases. The CDR3 contains 13 residues. V dropped 6 bases and J dropped 7; count of bases not matched to a gene: 5. Germline lookup yields CDR1 MNHEY and CDR2 SVGAGI. CDR3 DNA sequence: TGTGCCAGCAGAACGACAGGGTTCGGGGAGCTGTTTTTT. It is translated as CASRTTGFGELFF.

There are a few counts of this clone. For the CDR3, the DNA is TGTGCCAGCAGTTTATATCCGTCGGGCACTGAAGCTTTCTTT. Residues: CASSLYPSGTEAFF. This chain connects TRBV27 to TRBJ1-1; the D is unclear. The CDR3 runs to 14 residues. Germline lookup yields CDR1 MNHEY and CDR2 SMNVEV (reference sequence). V lost 1 base and J lost 4, with 10 bases in between.

The genes are TRBV6-5 and TRBJ1-6; no reliable D call. The CDR3 totals 12 residues. Trimming shortened V by 8 bases and J by 3 bases, and 5 bases separated the two germline ends. Germline CDR1 is MNHEY and CDR2 is SVGAGI. The CDR3 DNA reads TGTGCCAGCGGGTTCTATAATTCACCCCTCCACTTT. Its translation is CASGFYNSPLHF.

This chain links TRBV6-1 with TRBJ1-1; TRBD1 is a possible D gene (5 bases). The CDR3 has 14 amino acids. Trimming pared 7 bases from V and 0 bases from J, leaving 12 bases between. The germline gives CDR1 MNHNS, CDR2 SASEGT. This CDR3 is CASITQAVNTEAFF. The CDR3, as DNA: TGTGCCAGCATTACACAGGCCGTGAACACTGAAGCTTTCTTT.

Here the CDR3 reads CASSFVQGEKTQYF. CDR3 bases: TGCGCCAGCAGCTTCGTCCAGGGGGAAAAGACCCAGTACTTC. The V call is TRBV5-1, the J call TRBJ2-5; 7 positions match TRBD1. Trimming at V came to 2 bases and at J to 6 bases, leaving 7 bases not matched to a gene. Per germline, CDR1 SGHRS and CDR2 YFSETQ. The CDR3 runs 14 residues.

There are a few counts of this clone. V usage is TRBV18 and J usage is TRBJ1-2; 7 bases line up with TRBD1. With V trimmed by 3 bases and J by 7 bases, 5 bases remained unmatched. Germline-derived CDR1 and CDR2 are KGHSH and LQKENI. The CDR3 has 13 amino acids. The CDR3 DNA sequence: TGTGCCAGCTCACCCGGGACAGATTTTGGCTACACCTTC. It yields the protein CASSPGTDFGYTF.

The chain uses TRBV10-2 and TRBJ2-5; TRBD2 agrees at 9 bases. Trimming took 2 bases from V and 4 from J; bases not matched to a gene: 5. The CDR3 runs to 15 residues. Germline V gene sequence: CDR1 WSHSY, CDR2 SAAADI. CDR3 DNA: TGCGCCAGCAGTGAGAGTAGCGGGAGTGGAGAGACCCAGTACTTC. Protein: CASSESSGSGETQYF.

This rearrangement joins TRBV19 to TRBJ2-1, with 8 bases that match TRBD2. CDR1 and CDR2 from the germline V gene are LNHDA and SQIVND (reference sequence). The junction had 10 bases not matched to a gene; V was cut back by 5 bases and J by 7 bases. The CDR3 is made up of 15 amino acids. CDR3 sequence (DNA): TGTGCCAGTAGTTCTACGGGAGGGCCGAGGAATGAGCAGTTCTTC. It translates to CASSSTGGPRNEQFF.

The chain employs TRBV27 and TRBJ2-3, with D perhaps matching TRBD1 (5 bases). V was shortened by 5 bases and J by 0 bases, with 15 bases between the two germline ends. In germline, CDR1 is MNHEY, CDR2 SMNVEV (reference sequence). This CDR3 comprises 16 residues. The CDR3 protein is CASSHPPGISTDTQYF. In nucleotides, the CDR3 is TGTGCCAGCAGTCACCCCCCAGGGATTAGCACAGATACGCAGTATTTT.

This chain uses TRBV5-4 with TRBJ1-4; possible D gene TRBD1, 6 bases. CDR3 size: 14 residues. Trimming stripped 4 bases from V and 7 bases from J, with 14 bases between. Germline values: CDR1 SGHNT, CDR2 YYREEE (reference sequence). CDR3 sequence reads: CASSPTGPSEKLFF. The CDR3 DNA follows: TGTGCCAGCAGCCCAACAGGGCCCAGTGAAAAACTGTTTTTT.

The V call is TRBV5-6, the J call TRBJ2-7; TRBD1 matches 8 bases. Per the germline V gene, CDR1 is SGHDT and CDR2 is YYEEEE. The V gene end was trimmed by 4 bases and the J gene end by 3 bases; junction bases not matched to a gene: 9. The CDR3 contains 15 residues. The CDR3 DNA follows: TGTGCCAGCAGCCCGGACAGGGAAGGGTACTACGAGCAGTACTTC. Translating it yields CASSPDREGYYEQYF.

The V gene is TRBV6-1, the J gene TRBJ2-3; 7 nucleotides line up with TRBD2. V shed 5 bases, J shed 4 bases, and the junction held 9 bases outside the gene matches. Germline-derived CDR1 and CDR2 are MNHNS and SASEGT. This CDR3 contains 15 residues. Here the CDR3 reads CASSTEAGQADTQYF. CDR3 DNA sequence: TGTGCCAGCAGTACCGAAGCGGGGCAGGCAGATACGCAGTATTTT.

The chain employs TRBV5-1 and TRBJ2-3, with D perhaps given as TRBD1 or TRBD2 (6 bases each). Per the germline V gene, CDR1 is SGHRS and CDR2 is YFSETQ. This CDR3 has 14 amino acids. Trimming left V 6 bases short and J 0 bases short, with 11 bases between. DNA of the CDR3: TGCGCCAGCAAGGGGGGATCTAGCACAGATACGCAGTATTTT. The encoded protein is CASKGGSSTDTQYF.

The chain employs TRBV9 and TRBJ2-1, with TRBD2 matching 8 bases. The germline V gene encodes CDR1 SGDLS and CDR2 YYNGEE. Unmatched junction bases numbered 9, after V lost 4 bases and J lost 0 bases. The CDR3 has 17 residues. This chain's CDR3 is CASSPRTSRSSYNEQFF. The CDR3 DNA reads TGTGCCAGCAGCCCCCGGACTAGCCGGAGCTCCTACAATGAGCAGTTCTTC. The whole variable domain, remainder taken from reference TRBV9 and TRBJ2-1, is DSGVTQTPKHLITATGQRVTLRCSPRSGDLSVYWYQQSLDQGLQFLIQYYNGEERAKGNILERFSAQQFPDLHSELNLSSLELGDSALYFCASSPRTSRSSYNEQFFGPGTRLTVL.

This sequence joins TRBV30 and TRBJ1-2; D remains ambiguous. This CDR3 contains 13 residues. Germline CDR1 is GTSNPN and CDR2 is SVGIG (reference sequence). The V end was cut by 4 bases, the J end by 4 bases, with 13 bases between. CDR3 DNA: TGTGCCTGGACCGGAGCCCCGTCCTATGGCTACACCTTC. Its translation is CAWTGAPSYGYTF.

A few counts support this clone. V usage is TRBV5-1 and J usage is TRBJ1-2, with 7 nucleotides matching TRBD1. CDR3 length equals 13 residues. Germline CDR1 SGHRS, CDR2 YFSETQ. J was trimmed by 4 bases and V by 4 bases; bases with no gene match: 4. The CDR3: CASSPGQSYGYTF. DNA for the CDR3: TGCGCCAGCAGCCCGGGACAGTCCTATGGCTACACCTTC.

The chain uses TRBV10-2 and TRBJ2-1, with 7 bases aligning to TRBD2. This CDR3 region has 15 residues. The germline CDR1 and CDR2 sequences are WSHSY and SAAADI. The trim removed 4 bases at V and 8 bases at J, leaving 11 bases unmatched. CDR3 protein: CASSGEGGFLDEQFF. As DNA, the CDR3 is TGCGCCAGCAGTGGGGAGGGTGGCTTCCTCGATGAGCAGTTCTTC.

The V gene is TRBV11-2, the J gene TRBJ1-1; D is undetermined. The CDR3 contains 11 residues. Trimming removed 5 bases at V and 11 bases at J, with 12 bases between. From germline, CDR1 is SGHAT and CDR2 FQNNGV. The CDR3 protein is CASSRTPVAFF. Written as DNA, the CDR3 is TGTGCCAGCAGCCGTACACCAGTTGCTTTCTTT. Using reference TRBV11-2 and TRBJ1-1 for the parts outside the CDR3, the full variable domain is EAGVAQSPRYKIIEKRQSVAFWCNPISGHATLYWYQQILGQGPKLLIQFQNNGVVDDSQLPKDRFSAERLKGVDSTLKIQPAKLEDSAVYLCASSRTPVAFFGQGTRLTVV.

V and J are TRBV21-1 and TRBJ2-1; the D call in the table, TRBD2, was not verified against the DNA. TRBV21-1 is classified as a pseudogene. This CDR3 region has 16 residues. The CDR3: CASSITSARSYNEQFF. CDR3 DNA sequence: TGTGCCAGCAGCATCACTAGCGCCCGCTCCTACAATGAGCAGTTCTTC.

This sequence joins TRBV4-1 and TRBJ1-2; 8 bases agree with TRBD1. The CDR3 spans 15 residues. CDR1 and CDR2 (germline): MGHRA, YSYEKL. V dropped 1 base and J dropped 7; count of bases not matched to a gene: 8. The CDR3 spells CASSQVDRGQAGYTF. The DNA of the CDR3 is TGCGCCAGCAGCCAAGTAGACAGGGGACAGGCTGGCTACACCTTC.

The V call is TRBV5-6, the J call TRBJ1-1; maybe TRBD1 (5 bases). The CDR3 is 17 amino acids. Deletions cut 4 bases from V and 0 bases from J, with 19 bases between. Germline CDR1 reads SGHDT; CDR2 reads YYEEEE. CDR3 DNA: TGTGCCAGCAGCCCAAGGGACGGAGCCTTTATGAACACTGAAGCTTTCTTT. Amino acids: CASSPRDGAFMNTEAFF.

This clone was seen only once. The chain joins TRBV7-9 to TRBJ2-4; D ambiguous. CDR1 is SEHNR and CDR2 is FQNEAQ in the germline V gene (reference sequence). The CDR3 extends over 15 amino acids. V was clipped by 6 bases and J by 8 bases, with 20 bases between them. The CDR3 loop reads CASSVIPDPGDIQYF. DNA for the CDR3: TGTGCCAGCAGTGTTATTCCGGACCCTGGGGACATTCAGTACTTC.